Here is one T cell receptor (beta chain) with its context. No antigen is known for it. The data derive from a study of shared clonotypes between healthy human individuals. Regarding the study as a whole: Richness estimates generally favored naive over memory subsets.

Generated by immunoSEQ multiplex PCR, the TCRdb table keeps only in-frame clones and is missing some. The sample has around 2,000,000 clones, approximately 95% seen once; the top ten hold about 0.13%. Source material: naive CD4+ T cells sorted from blood. Subset denoted: CD45RA+ positively selected. The clonotype was recovered from a man younger than 30 in good health.

The CDR3 here is CASSFGQGREETQYF. The CDR3 DNA reads as TGTGCCAGCAGCTTCGGACAGGGTAGGGAAGAGACCCAGTACTTC. V usage is TRBV11-3 and J usage is TRBJ2-5, with 8 nucleotides matching TRBD1. The ends lost 3 bases at V and 3 bases at J; junction bases unmatched: 6. The V gene's germline CDR1 is SGHNT and CDR2 YENEEA. CDR3 length: 15 amino acids.